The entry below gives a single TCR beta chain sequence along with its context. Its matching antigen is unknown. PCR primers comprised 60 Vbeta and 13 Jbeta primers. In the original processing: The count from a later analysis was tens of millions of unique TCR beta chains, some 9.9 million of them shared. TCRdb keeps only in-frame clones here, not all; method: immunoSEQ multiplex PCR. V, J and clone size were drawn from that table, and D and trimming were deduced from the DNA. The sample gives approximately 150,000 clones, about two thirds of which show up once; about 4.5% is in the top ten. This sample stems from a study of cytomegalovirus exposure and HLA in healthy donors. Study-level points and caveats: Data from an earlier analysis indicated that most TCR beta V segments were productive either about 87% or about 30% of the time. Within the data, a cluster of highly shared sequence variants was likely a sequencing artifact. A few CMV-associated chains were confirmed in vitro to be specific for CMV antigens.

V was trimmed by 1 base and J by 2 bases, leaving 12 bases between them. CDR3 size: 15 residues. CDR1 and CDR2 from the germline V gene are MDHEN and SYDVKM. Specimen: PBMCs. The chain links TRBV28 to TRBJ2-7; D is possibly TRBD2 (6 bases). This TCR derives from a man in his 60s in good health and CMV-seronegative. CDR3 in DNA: TGTGCCAGCAGTTTATACGGGGGACCGGCCTACGAGCAGTACTTC. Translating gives CASSLYGGPAYEQYF.